This T cell receptor beta chain was identified in a study of blood T cell repertoires in COVID-19. Study summary: The United States, Italy and Spain were the sources of the acute and convalescent COVID-19 samples.

CDR1 and CDR2 (germline): MNHEY, SMNVEV (reference sequence). Losses at the gene ends were 0 bases for V and 4 bases for J; bases not matched to a gene: 3. The length of the CDR3 is 15 residues. Sequencing was performed with immunoSEQ multiplex PCR; in TCRdb, only in-frame clones are kept and a portion is missing. The table lists 250,000 to 300,000 clones, roughly 91% of them singletons. Enrollees, about 18 to 89 years old, lived in around 23 US areas. Clinical histories supplied by participants themselves formed the basis of cohort assignment. This chain uses TRBV27 with TRBJ2-5; TRBD2 matches 9 bases. This TCR was sampled from a woman between 45 and 65 years old who had been exposed to COVID-19. The sequenced sample was PBMCs or T cells enriched from blood (not recorded which). The CDR3 region has the DNA TGTGCCAGCAGTTTATCGGCGGGGGGGCGAGAGACCCAGTACTTC. It encodes CASSLSAGGRETQYF.